The following is a T cell receptor (beta chain) sequence with its context. Its antigen is currently unknown. CTLA-4 blockade using ipilimumab, together with focal radiation, was received by patients with chemo-refractory metastatic non-small-cell lung cancer. The source of the sample is a study of radiotherapy plus CTLA-4 blockade in lung cancer. The overall study: Under 20% of patients responded objectively, and 25% to 40% achieved disease control.

Clones were read by immunoSEQ multiplex PCR, and TCRdb kept only the in-frame ones, dropping some. Altogether around 86,000 clones are present, 75% to 90% being singletons, with the ten largest covering roughly 0.8%. V dropped 4 bases and J dropped 1; count of bases not matched to a gene: 7. This CDR3 spans 15 amino acids. Germline lookup yields CDR1 SQVTM and CDR2 ANQGSEA. Study-level results: Together with interferon-beta, which increased in serum after radiation, early dynamic changes in blood T cell clones were reportedly the best predictors of response. Blood TCR clones of tumor origin expanded after radiotherapy plus ipilimumab.

The specimen comprised peripheral blood, sampled from a patient treated with radiotherapy plus ipilimumab. This TCR was recovered from a human donor with non-small cell lung cancer who had stable disease on radiotherapy plus ipilimumab. The chain carries TRBV29-1 and TRBJ1-2; 9 bases align to TRBD1. The CDR3 region has the DNA TGCAGCGTTGTGGGACAGGGCTGGAATAACTATGGCTACACCTTC. Amino acids: CSVVGQGWNNYGYTF. The whole variable domain, remainder taken from reference TRBV29-1 and TRBJ1-2, is SAVISQKPSRDICQRGTSLTIQCQVDSQVTMMFWYRQQPGQSLTLIATANQGSEATYESGFVIDKFPISRPNLTFSTLTVSNMSPEDSSIYLCSVVGQGWNNYGYTFGSGTRLTVV.